This T cell receptor beta chain comes out of a study of identical twins. Whole-study findings and limits: Out-of-frame TCR alpha sharing observed in monozygotic twins exceeded model estimates.

A remark on this clonotype: Antigen specificity is unknown.

The length of the CDR3 is 15 residues. In germline, CDR1 is LGHDT, CDR2 YNNKEL (reference sequence). The ends lost 4 bases at V and 7 bases at J; junction bases unmatched: 6. TCRdb re-called the 5' RACE reads through MiXCR, storing one row per CDR3 protein. The data contain about 690,000 distinct CDR3 sequences, roughly 20% of them singletons. This sample was also put to use in a study of T cells expressing NK-cell markers. That source adds: A range of roughly 1.0-8% of CD8+ T cells consisted of dominant NKG2C+ clonotypes in several donors.

This TCR derives from a woman between 18 and 29 years old in good health. V is TRBV3-1 and J is TRBJ2-1; 11 positions match TRBD2. Material for sequencing was PBMCs. CDR3 sequence: CASSLSGGAVNEQFF. The CDR3 DNA is TGTGCCAGCAGCCTTAGCGGGGGGGCCGTTAATGAGCAGTTCTTC.